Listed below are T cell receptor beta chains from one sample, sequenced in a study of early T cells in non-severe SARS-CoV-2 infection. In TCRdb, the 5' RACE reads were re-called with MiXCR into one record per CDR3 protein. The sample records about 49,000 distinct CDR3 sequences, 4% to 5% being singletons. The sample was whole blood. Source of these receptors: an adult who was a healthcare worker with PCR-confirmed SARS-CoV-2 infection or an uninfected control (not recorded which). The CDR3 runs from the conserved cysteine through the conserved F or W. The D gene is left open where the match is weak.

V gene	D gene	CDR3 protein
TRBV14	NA	CASSKAGTTNTGELFF
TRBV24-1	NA	CATSRPSTDTQYF
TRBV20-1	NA	CSARDGGRLGGYTF
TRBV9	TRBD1	CASSDGRDREPGELFF
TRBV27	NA	CASSAGEFYEQYF
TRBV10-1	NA	CASSERPNNEQFF
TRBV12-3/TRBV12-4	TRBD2	CASSPPSGRVTDTQYF
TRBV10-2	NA	CASSGGRGSDTQYF
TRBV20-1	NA	CSALNRDGNTIYF
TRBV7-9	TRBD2	CASSRRLAGGPDEQFF
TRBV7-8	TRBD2	CASSPLAGGAYNEQFF
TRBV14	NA	CASSQEFGVYNEQFF
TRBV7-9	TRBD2	CASSPAGDTDTQYF
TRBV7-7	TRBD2	CASSPGLEADTQYF
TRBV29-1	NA	CSGGSSYNEQFF
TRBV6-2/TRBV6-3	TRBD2	CASSPRPGLAGAGVGTDTQYF
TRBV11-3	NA	CASSPGLVNTGELFF
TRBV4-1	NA	CASSQPLRRTEAFF
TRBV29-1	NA	CSVEKGRNNSPLHF
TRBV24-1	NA	CATSTVPSGEQFF